The 22 T cell receptor beta chains below come from one sample, sequenced in a study of blood T cells in healthy people across ages. Primed by a sample-barcoded 5' primer and a J-beta primer mix, a second PCR proceeded for 7 to 11 cycles. Using its own MiXCR run on the 5' RACE reads, TCRdb lists one record per CDR3 protein. The sample lists 1.5 million to 2 million distinct CDR3 sequences, about 50% occurring once. The sample was blood. These receptors were taken from a woman in her thirties or forties in good health.

The chain employs TRBV4-2 and TRBJ2-5, with 9 bases fitting TRBD2. Germline V gene lookup returns CDR1 LGHNA and CDR2 YNFKEQ. Trimming took 5 bases from V and 0 from J; bases not matched to a gene: 4. The CDR3 consists of 15 residues. CDR3 in DNA: TGTGCCAGCAGCAAACGGACTAGCGACCAAGAGACCCAGTACTTC. This codes for CASSKRTSDQETQYF.

The rearrangement uses TRBV6-5 and TRBJ2-5; no clear D gene. Trimming removed 0 bases from V and 11 bases from J, with 13 bases in between. Looked up from germline, CDR1 is MNHEY and CDR2 is SVGAGI. This CDR3 region has 13 residues. CDR3 nucleotides: TGTGCCAGCAGTTACTCCCCCCGGTCAGAGCAGTACTTC. Residues: CASSYSPRSEQYF.

The chain joins TRBV4-3 to TRBJ1-1; D is unresolved. CDR3 length equals 14 residues. Per the germline V gene, CDR1 is LGHNA and CDR2 is YSLEER. Trimming took 0 bases from V and 7 from J, leaving 12 bases between them. CDR3 bases: TGCGCCAGCAGCCAAGATAATTTAGGTATTGAAGCTTTCTTT. Its translation: CASSQDNLGIEAFF.

This clonotype was recorded at least ten times. The gene calls are TRBV7-9 and TRBJ1-1; D is unclear. The CDR3 is 13 amino acids. The V gene lost 2 bases and the J gene lost 5 bases, with 9 bases spanning the gap. Germline V gene lookup returns CDR1 SEHNR and CDR2 FQNEAQ (reference sequence). Here the CDR3 reads CASSLTAGTEAFF. Written as DNA, the CDR3 is TGTGCCAGCAGCTTAACTGCCGGAACTGAAGCTTTCTTT.

This clonotype was detected only a few times. The CDR3 is CASSHLAGVQETQYF. The CDR3, as DNA: TGTGCCAGCAGTCATCTAGCGGGGGTCCAAGAGACCCAGTACTTC. The chain carries TRBV7-8 and TRBJ2-5; TRBD2 agrees at 10 bases. CDR3 length: 15 residues. CDR1 is SGHVS, CDR2 FQNEAQ, per germline. J gave up 1 base and V 6 bases, and 5 bases lay outside the gene matches.

This chain connects TRBV9 to TRBJ1-2; D call uncertain. Trimming took 1 base from V and 4 from J, leaving 17 bases between them. The CDR3 runs to 16 residues. Germline V gene lookup returns CDR1 SGDLS and CDR2 YYNGEE. CDR3 sequence reads: CASSVSVAGASYGYTF. For the CDR3, the DNA is TGTGCCAGCAGCGTATCGGTAGCCGGAGCGTCCTATGGCTACACCTTC.

This chain uses TRBV29-1 with TRBJ1-2; 12 positions match TRBD1. With V trimmed by 6 bases and J by 6 bases, 14 bases remained unmatched. The CDR3 has 16 amino acids. Germline assignment: CDR1 SQVTM and CDR2 ANQGSEA. The CDR3 nucleotides read TGCAGCGTCAGGGGGGGACAGGGGGCGCTTTCCGATGGCTACACCTTC. It codes for CSVRGGQGALSDGYTF. Supplemented by reference TRBV29-1 and TRBJ1-2, the full variable domain reads SAVISQKPSRDICQRGTSLTIQCQVDSQVTMMFWYRQQPGQSLTLIATANQGSEATYESGFVIDKFPISRPNLTFSTLTVSNMSPEDSSIYLCSVRGGQGALSDGYTFGSGTRLTVV.

The chain has TRBV6-1 and TRBJ2-1, with D possibly being TRBD1 (5 bases). V dropped 8 bases and J dropped 0 bases, with 11 bases sitting between them. Germline CDR1 reads MNHNS; CDR2 reads SASEGT. The CDR3 is 14 amino acids. The CDR3 spells CASWGTSSYNEQFF. CDR3 nucleotides: TGTGCCAGCTGGGGCACGAGCTCCTACAATGAGCAGTTCTTC.

This chain connects TRBV5-1 to TRBJ2-5; 8 positions match TRBD2. CDR1 is SGHRS and CDR2 is YFSETQ in the germline V gene. V lost 4 bases and J lost 4; bases outside the gene matches: 9. The CDR3 length is 15 residues. DNA of the CDR3: TGCGCCAGCAGCCCGGGAGGGGCGGGTCGAGAGACCCAGTACTTC. It codes for CASSPGGAGRETQYF.

CDR3 region: CATSRDGEPYGYTF. The CDR3 DNA is TGTGCCACCAGCAGAGATGGGGAACCTTATGGCTACACCTTC. This chain uses TRBV15 with TRBJ1-2, with D unresolved. Trimming removed 0 bases at V and 5 bases at J, with 10 bases between. The CDR3 is made up of 14 amino acids. CDR1 LNHNV and CDR2 YYDKDF come from the germline V gene (reference sequence).

For the CDR3, the DNA is TGTGCCAGCAGTTGGCAGCAAGAGACCCAGTACTTC. Encoded protein: CASSWQQETQYF. The V and J genes are TRBV6-6 and TRBJ2-5; no definite D call. CDR1 is MNHNY and CDR2 is SVGAGI in the germline V gene (reference sequence). The CDR3 length is 12 residues. V was trimmed by 4 bases and J by 2 bases, leaving 5 bases between them.

The CDR3 DNA sequence: TGTGCCAGCAGTGACGTTTCTACAGATACGCAGTATTTT. Protein: CASSDVSTDTQYF. The chain links TRBV2 to TRBJ2-3; D uncertain. Germline V gene sequence: CDR1 SNHLY, CDR2 FYNNEI. There are 13 residues in the CDR3. Trimming took 3 bases from V and 3 from J, leaving 7 bases between them.

The chain has TRBV4-1 and TRBJ2-3; TRBD1 matches at 7 bases. The germline V gene encodes CDR1 MGHRA and CDR2 YSYEKL. J gave up 1 base and V 2 bases, and 3 bases lay outside the gene matches. The CDR3 extends over 15 amino acids. The DNA for the CDR3 is TGCGCCAGCAGCCAAACAGGGGTGGGCACAGATACGCAGTATTTT. Translating it yields CASSQTGVGTDTQYF.

This clonotype was seen a handful of times. CDR3 in amino acids: CASRSQGSRRDTQYF. The CDR3 nucleotides read TGTGCCAGCAGGTCGCAGGGTTCCCGGAGAGATACGCAGTATTTT. V and J are TRBV28 and TRBJ2-3; D perhaps matches TRBD1 (5 bases). The CDR3 is 15 amino acids. V lost 6 bases and J 5 bases, leaving 18 bases between the germline ends. Germline V CDR1 and CDR2: MDHEN, SYDVKM.

The chain couples TRBV11-2 to TRBJ1-2; D unresolved. V lost 4 bases, J lost 10 bases, and 13 bases lay in between. Per the germline V gene, CDR1 is SGHAT and CDR2 is FQNNGV. The CDR3 extends over 12 amino acids. The CDR3: CASSSTGAPYTF. The CDR3 DNA reads TGTGCCAGCAGCTCCACGGGAGCTCCCTACACCTTC.

About this clonotype itself: A much larger clone differs from this one at a single base, so this may be a read error. The chain employs TRBV29-1 and TRBJ2-3; TRBD1 is a possible D gene (5 bases). Germline V gene sequence: CDR1 SQVTM, CDR2 ANQGSEA. The CDR3 has 14 amino acids. The CDR3 coding sequence is TGCTGCCTTCACAGAGGACAACTCTATGATACGCAGTATTTT. This translates into CCLHRGQLYDTQYF.

This clonotype has a handful of counts. This chain connects TRBV20-1 to TRBJ2-1, with 7 bases matching TRBD2. Germline CDR1 reads DFQATT; CDR2 reads SNEGSKA (reference sequence). V lost 6 bases, J lost 0 bases, and 8 bases stayed unmatched. The CDR3 length is 15 residues. The CDR3 nucleotides read TGCAGTGCCCGGGCGGGGGAGAGCTCCTACAATGAGCAGTTCTTC. This translates into CSARAGESSYNEQFF.

CDR3 coding DNA: TGCAGTGCCACAGAGGACAATAGGGACTATGGCTACACCTTC. Protein product: CSATEDNRDYGYTF. The chain has TRBV20-1 and TRBJ1-2, with D tentatively TRBD1 (5 bases). Germline V gives CDR1 DFQATT, CDR2 SNEGSKA (reference sequence). Trimming removed 6 bases from V and 3 bases from J, with 17 bases in between. The CDR3 runs 14 residues.

As to this clonotype: One end of the junction is discordant with germline, which a read error may explain. CDR3 in amino acids: CASSLTSGGEDAQYF. CDR3 in DNA: TGCGCCAGCAGCTTGACTAGCGGGGGGGAAGATGCGCAGTATTTT. This chain joins TRBV5-1 and TRBJ2-3; 13 bases align to TRBD2. This CDR3 region has 15 residues. Germline CDR1 is SGHRS and CDR2 is YFSETQ. Using reference TRBV5-1 and TRBJ2-3 for the parts outside the CDR3, the full variable domain is KAGVTQTPRYLIKTRGQQVTLSCSPISGHRSVSWYQQTPGQGLQFLFEYFSETQRNKGNFPGRFSGRQFSNSRSEMNVSTLELGDSALYLCASSLTSGGEDAQYFGPGTRLTVL.

This chain links TRBV4-1 with TRBJ2-5, with 13 bases identical to TRBD2. The CDR3 covers 16 residues. With V trimmed by 0 bases and J by 11 bases, 9 bases remained unmatched. Germline-derived CDR1 and CDR2 are MGHRA and YSYEKL. The DNA for the CDR3 is TGCGCCAGCAGCCAAGAACTAGCGGGGGGGATCGATGAGCAGTACTTC. It encodes CASSQELAGGIDEQYF.

This clonotype occurred a few times. The rearrangement joins TRBV12-3 or TRBV12-4 to TRBJ2-3; the D is unclear. CDR3 length: 16 residues. V lost 3 bases to trimming and J lost 0 bases, with 13 bases between them. The CDR3, as DNA: TGTGCCAGCAGTTTTTGGCCTGTAGCTAGCACAGATACGCAGTATTTT. Encoded protein: CASSFWPVASTDTQYF.

The chain recombines TRBV28 with TRBJ2-5, with a weak D call TRBD2 (6 bases). The germline V gene encodes CDR1 MDHEN and CDR2 SYDVKM. Trimming pared 5 bases from V and 2 bases from J, leaving 18 bases between. The CDR3 spans 16 residues. CDR3 sequence (DNA): TGTGCCAGCAGTATCCTGAGGCGGGGACCTCAAGAGACCCAGTACTTC. The encoded protein is CASSILRRGPQETQYF.